This T cell receptor (beta chain) was captured in a study of T cells in Graves' hyperthyroidism and ophthalmopathy (dated by TCRdb to 2018 to 2020). General notes on the study: Peripheral blood was collected at initial diagnosis, before any treatment. Whether ophthalmopathy could be predicted prospectively was tested in an independent validation cohort made up of fewer than 20 hyperthyroidism patients plus 17 patients who later progressed to ophthalmopathy. After sampling, hyperthyroidism patients received methimazole starting at 30 mg daily, and ophthalmopathy patients received high-dose intravenous methylprednisolone. Thyroid tissue and blood T-cell repertoires from six Graves' hyperthyroidism patients were also compared in the study. TCR V-J signatures able to tell the groups apart were searched for in a discovery cohort of 100 patients, of whom more than 40 had Graves' ophthalmopathy and some 60 had stable Graves' hyperthyroidism. The approximately 98 discovery patients were randomly divided into training and test sets at a 7:3 ratio. The paper reports TCR Vbeta CDR3 sequencing of some 140 peripheral blood samples: approximately 43 ophthalmopathy, approximately 74 hyperthyroidism and 17 progressor patients. Here is what the overall study found, with its caveats: Sample size was not statistically predetermined, and blinding of investigators to group allocation was not performed. Ophthalmopathy was separated from stable hyperthyroidism by a 13 V-J signature model, with around 88% sensitivity and approximately 81% specificity obtained in cross-validation and 80%/75% obtained in testing. In validation, the model predicted progression to ophthalmopathy a median of roughly 6.5 months before onset, with about 71% sensitivity and roughly 79% specificity. Most expanded thyroid clonotypes (frequency above 0.001) were also detected in blood, suggesting blood repertoires may reflect thyroid immune responses.

This clonotype was found once. The specificity of this receptor is unknown. One base away there is no much larger clone; base qualities are not given. A lone read is weak support. V trim: 9 bases; J trim: 4 bases; unmatched bases: 13. The CDR3 has 16 amino acids, counting the end cysteine and phenylalanine. Only the CDR3 portion is preserved as DNA: 48 bases, with reading frame beginning at the first base. CDR1 and CDR2 were assigned from the germline V gene (reference sequence) as LNHDA and SQIVND. The TCR beta CDR3 regions were amplified from the RNA transcripts. The TCR CDR3 was subjected to a first round of RT-PCR using the HTBI primer set and the Qiagen OneStep RT-PCR kit. A second multiplex PCR round built the libraries, followed by size selection and purification. Paired-end sequencing of the libraries was performed with 100 bp reads on an Illumina HiSeq2000. Per the original workflow: SOAPnuke was used to process the raw data, removing reads that contained adapters or uncalled bases, had a mean Phred below 15, or lacked an exact match to the constant primer or identifier. High-quality paired reads were merged with COPE v1.2.5, and unique nucleotide sequences were defined as clonotypes. MiTCR v1.1 was used to align the clonotypes against IMGT TRBV, TRBD and TRBJ reference segments. The analysis included only V-J combinations with a frequency above 0.0001, which together covered around 99% of the repertoires. The TCS score was defined as F50 (clonal expansion) divided by E x V (chaos), with BLOSUM62-based TCRdist calculated between CDR3 peptides within each V-J. Welch's t-statistics and random forest reduced around 550 V-J features to under 15, which were used in a naive Bayes classifier (R e1071). TCRdb reprocessing: public reads trimmed at Q25 with fastp, clones called with MiXCR, in-frame beta chains kept. CDR3 protein sequences are deduplicated, and each keeps its most common genes and DNA. These V and J calls rely on TCRdb rather than the paper's analysis. Here the sample has 500,000 to 750,000 distinct CDR3 sequences; 11% to 15% occur a single time. The ten largest clones add up to over 6% of the sample.

Moderately to severely active disease, a Clinical Activity Score of at least 3, a NOSPECS grade of at least 4, and a duration under 3 months were present in ophthalmopathy patients. The study excluded patients with uncontrolled infections, other autoimmune diseases, pregnancy or lactation. Diagnoses were based on clinical symptoms, serum thyroxine and TRAb, thyroid ultrasound and orbital computed tomography. PBMCs were separated from roughly 9.6 ml of fresh peripheral blood using Ficoll-Paque density gradient centrifugation. Total RNA was extracted using Trizol reagent, and RNA quality was assessed on an Agilent 2100 Bioanalyzer.

Sequenced: blood. The chain is made from TRBV19 and TRBJ2-2, with 8 junctional bases fitting TRBD1. The sequence derives from a young woman with Graves' ophthalmopathy. The DNA is as follows: TGTGCCAGCCGAGAGAAACAGGGGGGACCCACCGGGGAGCTGTTTTTT. The resulting protein is CASREKQGGPTGELFF.